These 11 T cell receptor beta chains were all obtained from the same sample, sequenced in a study of T cells in Graves' hyperthyroidism and ophthalmopathy. Amplification of TCR beta CDR3 regions used RNA as the template. First-round RT-PCR targeting the TCR CDR3 was performed with the HTBI primer set. TCRdb processed the multiplex PCR reads anew with MiXCR; each CDR3 protein has one entry. The repertoire has approximately 250,000 distinct CDR3 sequences, around 26% of them found once; the top ten carry 30% to 40%. Sequencing input: blood. These receptor sequences come from a woman aged 35 to 49 with Graves' ophthalmopathy.

V and J are TRBV28 and TRBJ2-7; 8 nucleotides match TRBD2. After removal of 4 bases from V and 4 bases from J, the junction contained 6 bases not matched to a gene. The CDR3 is 14 residues long. The V gene's germline CDR1 is MDHEN and CDR2 SYDVKM. The CDR3 DNA follows: TGTGCCAGCAGTTCCCCGGGACTAGTATACGAGCAGTACTTC. It encodes CASSSPGLVYEQYF. Variable domain in full (rest from reference TRBV28 and TRBJ2-7): DVKVTQSSRYLVKRTGEKVFLECVQDMDHENMFWYRQDPGLGLRLIYFSYDVKMKEKGDIPEGYSVSREKKERFSLILESASTNQTSMYLCASSSPGLVYEQYFGPGTRLTVT.

This chain joins TRBV28 and TRBJ2-7; D gene ambiguous. V shed 8 bases and J shed 2 bases, with 7 bases lying between them. This CDR3 contains 11 residues. Germline CDR1 reads MDHEN; CDR2 reads SYDVKM. CDR3 sequence reads: CASARAYEQYF. The CDR3 region has the DNA TGTGCCAGCGCACGTGCCTACGAGCAGTACTTC.

The sample holds many counts of this clonotype. V is TRBV28 and J is TRBJ1-6; weak D call: TRBD1 (5 bases). This CDR3 region has 13 residues. V was trimmed by 5 bases and J by 10 bases, leaving 12 bases between them. Germline values: CDR1 MDHEN, CDR2 SYDVKM. The CDR3 here is CASSPGGWSPLHF. The CDR3 coding sequence is TGTGCCAGCAGTCCCGGGGGTTGGTCACCCCTCCACTTT. The full variable domain, rest sourced from reference TRBV28 and TRBJ1-6, is DVKVTQSSRYLVKRTGEKVFLECVQDMDHENMFWYRQDPGLGLRLIYFSYDVKMKEKGDIPEGYSVSREKKERFSLILESASTNQTSMYLCASSPGGWSPLHFGNGTRLTVT.

This clonotype appeared many times. The chain has TRBV7-2 and TRBJ2-7, with 9 bases fitting TRBD2. Trimming cost V 4 bases and J 4 bases; bases outside gene matches: 8. Per germline, CDR1 SGHTA and CDR2 FQGNSA. The CDR3 covers 15 residues. The CDR3 loop reads CASSSRAGGVYEQYF. The CDR3 DNA sequence: TGTGCCAGCAGCTCTCGAGCGGGAGGAGTGTACGAGCAGTACTTC.

This clonotype was seen at least ten times. The V call is TRBV6-1, the J call TRBJ2-2; either TRBD1 or TRBD2 may supply D (5 bases each). The CDR3 is 15 residues long. Trimming took off 6 bases at V and 3 bases at J, with 14 bases between the two ends. Germline V lookup: CDR1 MNHNS, CDR2 SASEGT. The CDR3, as DNA: TGTGCCAGCAGCCCATCCCGGGGCTACACCGGGGAGCTGTTTTTT. This encodes CASSPSRGYTGELFF.

There are many counts of this clonotype. The V gene is TRBV7-2, the J gene TRBJ2-5; no definite D call. There are 11 residues in the CDR3. Trimming shortened V by 6 bases and J by 3 bases, and 5 bases separated the two germline ends. Germline V gene sequence: CDR1 SGHTA, CDR2 FQGNSA. CDR3 sequence (DNA): TGTGCCAGCAGTCCGAAAGAGACCCAGTACTTC. It codes for CASSPKETQYF.

This clonotype showed up just once. The CDR3 protein is CASGDPGTGGRETQYF. The CDR3, as DNA: TGTGCCAGCGGAGACCCCGGGACAGGGGGCAGGGAGACCCAGTACTTC. The chain couples TRBV6-1 to TRBJ2-5; the match to TRBD1 covers 12 bases. Germline lookup yields CDR1 MNHNS and CDR2 SASEGT. The CDR3 runs to 16 residues. Trimming took 8 bases from V and 5 from J; bases not matched to a gene: 12.

This clonotype has ten or more counts. A much more abundant neighbour one base away suggests this may be a read error. The chain links TRBV27 to TRBJ2-7; D gene ambiguous. This CDR3 is 12 amino acids long. Germline V gene sequence: CDR1 MNHEY, CDR2 SMNVEV (reference sequence). Here the CDR3 reads CAGSLLGREQYF. For the CDR3, the DNA is TGTGCCGGCAGTTTATTAGGCAGGGAGCAGTACTTC.

This clonotype appeared a few times. The chain carries TRBV5-1 and TRBJ2-7; a weak D match, TRBD1 (6 bases). CDR3 length: 14 amino acids. Trimming took 4 bases from V and 1 from J, leaving 12 bases between them. Germline CDR1 and CDR2: SGHRS and YFSETQ. CDR3 bases: TGCGCCAGCAGCCGTCAGGACAGATCCTACGAGCAGTACTTC. It yields the protein CASSRQDRSYEQYF.

This clonotype was seen a handful of times. This chain joins TRBV20-1 and TRBJ1-5, with D hard to call. Germline CDR1 DFQATT, CDR2 SNEGSKA (reference sequence). CDR3 length equals 15 residues. The ends were cut back, 3 bases at V and 4 bases at J, with 16 bases in the middle. CDR3 DNA sequence: TGCAGTGCTAGCGTGGACGCCCAGAGGAATCAGCCCCAGCATTTT. Translation: CSASVDAQRNQPQHF.

This clonotype has just a few counts. The J gene is TRBJ1-3, the V gene TRBV9, with D unclear. CDR1 is SGDLS and CDR2 is YYNGEE in the germline V gene. CDR3 length equals 16 residues. V was shortened by 0 bases and J by 0 bases, with 10 bases between the two germline ends. As DNA, the CDR3 is TGTGCCAGCAGCGTAGTGGGCACCGTCTCTGGAAACACCATATATTTT. Amino acids: CASSVVGTVSGNTIYF.